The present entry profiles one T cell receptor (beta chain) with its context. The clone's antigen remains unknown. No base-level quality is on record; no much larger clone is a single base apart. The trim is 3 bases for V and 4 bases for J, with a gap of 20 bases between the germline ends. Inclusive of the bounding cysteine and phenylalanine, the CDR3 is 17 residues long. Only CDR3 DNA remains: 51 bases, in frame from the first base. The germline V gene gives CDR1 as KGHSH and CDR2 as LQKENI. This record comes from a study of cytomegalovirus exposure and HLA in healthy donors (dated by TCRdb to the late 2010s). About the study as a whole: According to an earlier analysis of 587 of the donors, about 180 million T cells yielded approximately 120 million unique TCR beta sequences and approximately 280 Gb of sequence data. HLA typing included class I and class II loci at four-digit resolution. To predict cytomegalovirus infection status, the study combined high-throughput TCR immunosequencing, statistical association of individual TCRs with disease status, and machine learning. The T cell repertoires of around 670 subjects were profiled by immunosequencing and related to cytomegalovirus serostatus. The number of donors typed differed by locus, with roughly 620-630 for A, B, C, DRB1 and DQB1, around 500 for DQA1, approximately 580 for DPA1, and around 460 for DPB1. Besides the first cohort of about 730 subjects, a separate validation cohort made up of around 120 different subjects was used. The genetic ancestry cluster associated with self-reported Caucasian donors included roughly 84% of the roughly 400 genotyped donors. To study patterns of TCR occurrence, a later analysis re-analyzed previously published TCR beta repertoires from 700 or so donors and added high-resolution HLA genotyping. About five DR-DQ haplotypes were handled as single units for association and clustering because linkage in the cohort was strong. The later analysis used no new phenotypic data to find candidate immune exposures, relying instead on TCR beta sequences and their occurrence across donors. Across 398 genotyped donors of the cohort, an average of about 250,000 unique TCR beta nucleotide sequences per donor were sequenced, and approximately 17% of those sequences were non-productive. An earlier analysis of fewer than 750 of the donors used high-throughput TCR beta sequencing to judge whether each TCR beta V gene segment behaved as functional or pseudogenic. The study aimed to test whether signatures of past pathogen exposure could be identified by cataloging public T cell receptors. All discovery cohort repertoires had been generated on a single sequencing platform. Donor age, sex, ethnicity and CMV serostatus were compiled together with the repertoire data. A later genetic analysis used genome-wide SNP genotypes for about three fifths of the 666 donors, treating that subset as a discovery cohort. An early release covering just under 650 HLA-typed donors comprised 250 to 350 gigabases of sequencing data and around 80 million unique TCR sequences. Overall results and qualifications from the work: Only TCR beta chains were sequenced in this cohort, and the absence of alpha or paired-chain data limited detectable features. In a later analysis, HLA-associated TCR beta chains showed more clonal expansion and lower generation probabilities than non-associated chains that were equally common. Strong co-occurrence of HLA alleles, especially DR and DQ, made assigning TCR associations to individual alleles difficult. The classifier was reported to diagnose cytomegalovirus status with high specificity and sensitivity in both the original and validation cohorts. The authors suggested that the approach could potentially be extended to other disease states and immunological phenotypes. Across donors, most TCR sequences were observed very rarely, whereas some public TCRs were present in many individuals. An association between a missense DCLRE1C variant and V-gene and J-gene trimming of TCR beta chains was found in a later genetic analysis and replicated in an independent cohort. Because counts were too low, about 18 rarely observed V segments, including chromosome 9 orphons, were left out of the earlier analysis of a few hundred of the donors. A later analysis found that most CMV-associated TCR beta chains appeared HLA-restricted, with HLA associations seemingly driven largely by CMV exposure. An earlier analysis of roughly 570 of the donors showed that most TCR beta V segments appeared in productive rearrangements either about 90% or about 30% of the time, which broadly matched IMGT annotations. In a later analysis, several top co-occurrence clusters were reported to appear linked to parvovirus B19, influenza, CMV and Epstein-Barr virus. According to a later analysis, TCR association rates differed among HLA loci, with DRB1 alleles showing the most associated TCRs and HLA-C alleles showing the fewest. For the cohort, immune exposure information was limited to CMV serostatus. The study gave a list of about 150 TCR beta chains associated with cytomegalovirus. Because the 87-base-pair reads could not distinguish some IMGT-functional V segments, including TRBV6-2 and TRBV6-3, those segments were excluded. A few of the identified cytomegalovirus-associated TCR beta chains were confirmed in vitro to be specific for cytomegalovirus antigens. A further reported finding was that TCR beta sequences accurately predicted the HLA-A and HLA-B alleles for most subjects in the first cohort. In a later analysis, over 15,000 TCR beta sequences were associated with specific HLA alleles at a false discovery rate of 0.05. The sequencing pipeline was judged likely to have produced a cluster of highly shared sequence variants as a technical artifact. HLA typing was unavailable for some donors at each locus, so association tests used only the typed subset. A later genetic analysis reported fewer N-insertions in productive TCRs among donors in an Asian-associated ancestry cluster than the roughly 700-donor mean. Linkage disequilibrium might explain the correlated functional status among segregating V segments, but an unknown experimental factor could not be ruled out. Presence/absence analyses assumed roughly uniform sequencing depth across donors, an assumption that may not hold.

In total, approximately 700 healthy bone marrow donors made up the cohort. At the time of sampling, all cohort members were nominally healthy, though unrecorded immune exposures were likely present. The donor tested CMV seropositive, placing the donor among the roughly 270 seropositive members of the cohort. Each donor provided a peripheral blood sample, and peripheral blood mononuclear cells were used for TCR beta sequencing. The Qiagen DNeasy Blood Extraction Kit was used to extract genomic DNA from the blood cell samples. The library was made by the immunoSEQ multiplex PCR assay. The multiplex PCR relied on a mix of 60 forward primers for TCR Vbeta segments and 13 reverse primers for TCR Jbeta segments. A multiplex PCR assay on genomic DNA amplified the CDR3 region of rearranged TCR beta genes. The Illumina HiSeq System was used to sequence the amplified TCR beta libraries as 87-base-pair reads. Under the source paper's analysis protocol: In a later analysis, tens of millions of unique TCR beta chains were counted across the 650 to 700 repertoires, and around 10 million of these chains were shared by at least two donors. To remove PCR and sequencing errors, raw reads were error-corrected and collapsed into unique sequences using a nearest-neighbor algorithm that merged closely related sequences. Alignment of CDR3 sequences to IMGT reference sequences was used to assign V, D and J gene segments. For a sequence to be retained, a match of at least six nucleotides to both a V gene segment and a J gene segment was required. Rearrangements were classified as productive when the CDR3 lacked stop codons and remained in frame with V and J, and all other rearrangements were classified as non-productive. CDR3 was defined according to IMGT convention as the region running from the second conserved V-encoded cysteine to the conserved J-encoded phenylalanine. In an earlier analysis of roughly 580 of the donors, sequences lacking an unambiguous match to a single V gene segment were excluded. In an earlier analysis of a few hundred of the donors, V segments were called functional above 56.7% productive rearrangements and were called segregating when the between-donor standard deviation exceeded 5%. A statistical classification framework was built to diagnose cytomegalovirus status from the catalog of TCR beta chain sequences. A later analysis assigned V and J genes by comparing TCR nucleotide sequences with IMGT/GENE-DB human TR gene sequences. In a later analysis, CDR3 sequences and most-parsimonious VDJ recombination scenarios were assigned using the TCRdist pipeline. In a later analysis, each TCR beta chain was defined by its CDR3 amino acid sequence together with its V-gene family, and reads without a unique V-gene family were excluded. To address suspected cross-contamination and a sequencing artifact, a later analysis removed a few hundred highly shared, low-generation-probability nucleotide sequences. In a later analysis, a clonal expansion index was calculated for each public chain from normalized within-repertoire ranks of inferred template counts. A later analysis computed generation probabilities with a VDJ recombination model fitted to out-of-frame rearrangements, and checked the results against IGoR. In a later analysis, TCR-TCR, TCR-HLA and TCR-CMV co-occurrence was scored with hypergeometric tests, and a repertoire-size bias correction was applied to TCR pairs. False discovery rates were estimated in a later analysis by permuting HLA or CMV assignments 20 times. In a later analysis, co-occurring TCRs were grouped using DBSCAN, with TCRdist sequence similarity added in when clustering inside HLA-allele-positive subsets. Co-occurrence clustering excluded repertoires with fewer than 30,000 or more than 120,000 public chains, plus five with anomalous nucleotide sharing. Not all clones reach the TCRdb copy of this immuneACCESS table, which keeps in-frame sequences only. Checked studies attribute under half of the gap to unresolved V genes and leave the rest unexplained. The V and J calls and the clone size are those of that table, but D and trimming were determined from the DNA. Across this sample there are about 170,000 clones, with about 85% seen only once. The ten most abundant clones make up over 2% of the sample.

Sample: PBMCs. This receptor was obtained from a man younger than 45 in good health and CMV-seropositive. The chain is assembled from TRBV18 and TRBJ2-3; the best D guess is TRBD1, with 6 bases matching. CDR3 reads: CASSPRDTRMIADTQYF. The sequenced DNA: TGTGCCAGCTCACCCCGGGACACTCGGATGATCGCAGATACGCAGTATTTT.